These T cell receptor beta chains were read from a single sample in a study of monozygotic twins with inflammatory bowel disease. TCRdb reprocessed the 5' RACE reads and stores each CDR3 protein as one record, lacking DNA. Its table lists about 450,000 distinct CDR3 sequences. Specimen: blood. The receptors here all came from a human donor with ulcerative colitis or Crohn's disease, or a healthy co-twin of an affected twin (not recorded which). Both conserved end residues are part of each CDR3. Each record gives: V gene, J gene, CDR3 protein.

TRBV10-3	TRBJ2-1	CAISPDRDRSPYNEQFF
TRBV9	TRBJ2-7	CASSDRTSGGYEQYF
TRBV18	TRBJ1-1	CASSPTVGQGYLNTEAFF
TRBV5-1	TRBJ1-5	CASSLGGADNQPQHF
TRBV2	TRBJ2-2	CASSHPVSTGELFF
TRBV7-7	TRBJ2-1	CASSQKPGLAGGYNEQFF
TRBV7-9	TRBJ2-5	CASSSTRGVQETQYF
TRBV5-1	TRBJ2-3	CASSPDTDTQYF
TRBV29-1	TRBJ1-2	CSVERPEGYTF
TRBV20-1	TRBJ2-1	CSARASTGGYAYNEQFF
TRBV24-1	TRBJ1-5	CATSDRVGQPQHF
TRBV29-1	TRBJ2-7	CSVGTVGTYEQYF
TRBV5-1	TRBJ1-1	CASSKGQGGTGEAFF
TRBV12-3/TRBV12-4	TRBJ1-4	CASRGSGTGREKLFF
TRBV6-5	TRBJ2-7	CASSYLDTTYEQYF
TRBV7-3	TRBJ1-6	CASSRQNNSPLHF
TRBV5-1	TRBJ2-1	CASSLSSGRAREQFF
TRBV5-1	TRBJ2-1	CASSLLAGPNNEQFF
TRBV6-1	TRBJ1-4	CASRFPGGSNNEKLFF
TRBV7-9	TRBJ2-1	CASSMEEGLAGVHEQFF
TRBV6-2/TRBV6-3	TRBJ2-1	CATRTGVYNEQFF
TRBV6-1	TRBJ2-2	CASTLDRGVAGELFF
TRBV20-1	TRBJ2-1	CSAFSGTSSYNEQFF
TRBV12-3/TRBV12-4	TRBJ1-5	CASSNRDRGYYSNQPQHF
TRBV12-3/TRBV12-4	TRBJ1-1	CASSWAQRTEAFF
TRBV6-2/TRBV6-3	TRBJ2-7	CASSSDRERSYEQYF
TRBV6-5	TRBJ1-5	CASSFPEGLSQPQHF
TRBV11-2	TRBJ2-2	CASSLGFTGELFF